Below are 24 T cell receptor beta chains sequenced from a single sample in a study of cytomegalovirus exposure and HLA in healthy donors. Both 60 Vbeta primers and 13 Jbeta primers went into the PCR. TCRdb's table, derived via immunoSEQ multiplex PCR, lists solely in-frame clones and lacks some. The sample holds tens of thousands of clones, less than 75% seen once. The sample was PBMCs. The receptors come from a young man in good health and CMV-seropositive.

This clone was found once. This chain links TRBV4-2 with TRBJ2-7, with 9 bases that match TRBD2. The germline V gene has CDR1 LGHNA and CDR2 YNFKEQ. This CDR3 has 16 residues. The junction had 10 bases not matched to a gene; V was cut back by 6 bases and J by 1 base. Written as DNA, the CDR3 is TGTGCCAGCAGTGAATTAGCGGGGGCCGTGTCCTACGAGCAGTACTTC. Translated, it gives CASSELAGAVSYEQYF.

In DNA form, the CDR3 reads TGTGCCAGCAGTTTAGGAGCTCCAGATACGCAGTATTTT. Its protein product is CASSLGAPDTQYF. This chain uses TRBV28 with TRBJ2-3; no firm D call. Trimming cost V 2 bases and J 4 bases, with 7 bases left between them. This CDR3 has 13 residues. Looked up from germline, CDR1 is MDHEN and CDR2 is SYDVKM.

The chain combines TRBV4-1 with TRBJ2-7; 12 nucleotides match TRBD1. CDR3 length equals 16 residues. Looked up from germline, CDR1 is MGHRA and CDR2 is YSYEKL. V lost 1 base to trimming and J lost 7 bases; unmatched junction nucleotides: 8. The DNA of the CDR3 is TGCGCCAGCAGCCAAGGCCCGGGACAGGGGGCGCGGGAGCAGTACTTC. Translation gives CASSQGPGQGAREQYF.

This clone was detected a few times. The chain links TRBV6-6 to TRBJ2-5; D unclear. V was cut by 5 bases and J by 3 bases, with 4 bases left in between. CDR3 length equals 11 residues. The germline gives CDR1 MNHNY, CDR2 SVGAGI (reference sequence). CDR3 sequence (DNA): TGTGCCAGCAGTGAGAAAGAGACCCAGTACTTC. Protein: CASSEKETQYF.

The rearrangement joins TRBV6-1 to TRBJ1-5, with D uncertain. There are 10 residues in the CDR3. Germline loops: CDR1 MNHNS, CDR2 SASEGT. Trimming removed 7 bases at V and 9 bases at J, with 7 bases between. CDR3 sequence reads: CASNDLPQHF. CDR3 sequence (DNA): TGTGCCAGCAATGATCTGCCCCAGCATTTT.

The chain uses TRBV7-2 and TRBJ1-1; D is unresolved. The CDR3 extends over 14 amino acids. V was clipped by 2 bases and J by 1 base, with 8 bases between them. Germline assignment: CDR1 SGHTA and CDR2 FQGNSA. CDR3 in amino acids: CASSLFQSNTEAFF. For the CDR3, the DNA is TGTGCCAGCAGCTTATTTCAGTCGAACACTGAAGCTTTCTTT.

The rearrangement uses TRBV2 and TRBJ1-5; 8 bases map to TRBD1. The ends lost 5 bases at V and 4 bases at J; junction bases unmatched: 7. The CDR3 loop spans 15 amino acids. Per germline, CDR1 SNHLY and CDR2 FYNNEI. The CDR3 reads CASSPQDRANQPQHF. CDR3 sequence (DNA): TGTGCCAGCAGTCCTCAGGACAGGGCGAATCAGCCCCAGCATTTT.

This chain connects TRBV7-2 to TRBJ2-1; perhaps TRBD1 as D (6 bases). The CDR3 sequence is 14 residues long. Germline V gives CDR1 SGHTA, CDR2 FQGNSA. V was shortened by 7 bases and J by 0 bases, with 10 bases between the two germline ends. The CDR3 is CASNLQGSYNEQFF. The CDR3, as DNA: TGTGCCAGCAACCTACAGGGCTCCTACAATGAGCAGTTCTTC. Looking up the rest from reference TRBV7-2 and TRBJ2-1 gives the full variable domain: GAGVSQSPSNKVTEKGKDVELRCDPISGHTALYWYRQSLGQGLEFLIYFQGNSAPDKSGLPSDRFSAERTGGSVSTLTIQRTQQEDSAVYLCASNLQGSYNEQFFGPGTRLTVL.

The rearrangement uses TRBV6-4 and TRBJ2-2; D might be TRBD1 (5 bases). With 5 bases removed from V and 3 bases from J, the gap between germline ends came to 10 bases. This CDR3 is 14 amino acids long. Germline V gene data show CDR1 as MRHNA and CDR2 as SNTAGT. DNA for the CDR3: TGTGCCAGCAGTTTGGACACCTACACCGGGGAGCTGTTTTTT. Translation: CASSLDTYTGELFF.

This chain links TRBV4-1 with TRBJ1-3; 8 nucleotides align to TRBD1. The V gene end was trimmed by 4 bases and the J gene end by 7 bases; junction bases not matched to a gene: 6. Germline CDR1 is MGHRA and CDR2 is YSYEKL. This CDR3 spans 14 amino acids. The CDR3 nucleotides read TGCGCCAGCAGCCTTACAGGGGGGCCCAACACCATATATTTT. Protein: CASSLTGGPNTIYF.

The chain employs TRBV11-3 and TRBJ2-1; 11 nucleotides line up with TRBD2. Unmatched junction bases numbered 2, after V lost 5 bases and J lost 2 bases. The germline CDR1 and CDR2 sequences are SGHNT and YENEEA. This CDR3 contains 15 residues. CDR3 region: CASSLGLAAYNEQFF. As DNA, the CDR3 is TGTGCCAGCAGCCTGGGACTAGCGGCCTACAATGAGCAGTTCTTC.

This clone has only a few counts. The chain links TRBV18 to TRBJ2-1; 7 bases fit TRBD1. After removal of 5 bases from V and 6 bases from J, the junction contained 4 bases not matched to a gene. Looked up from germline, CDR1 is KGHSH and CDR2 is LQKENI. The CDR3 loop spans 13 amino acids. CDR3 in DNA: TGTGCCAGCTCATTCGACAGGGCCAATGAGCAGTTCTTC. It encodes CASSFDRANEQFF.

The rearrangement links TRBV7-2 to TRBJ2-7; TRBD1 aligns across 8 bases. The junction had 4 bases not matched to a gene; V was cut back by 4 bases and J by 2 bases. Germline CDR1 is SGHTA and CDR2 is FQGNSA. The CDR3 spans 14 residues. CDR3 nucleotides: TGTGCCAGCAGCTCGGGACAGGACACCTACGAGCAGTACTTC. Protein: CASSSGQDTYEQYF.

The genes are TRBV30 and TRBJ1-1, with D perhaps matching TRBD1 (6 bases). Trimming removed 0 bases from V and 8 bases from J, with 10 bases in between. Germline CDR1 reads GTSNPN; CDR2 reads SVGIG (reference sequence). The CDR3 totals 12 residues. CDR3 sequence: CAWSVGGGEAFF. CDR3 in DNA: TGTGCCTGGAGTGTAGGGGGGGGCGAAGCTTTCTTT.

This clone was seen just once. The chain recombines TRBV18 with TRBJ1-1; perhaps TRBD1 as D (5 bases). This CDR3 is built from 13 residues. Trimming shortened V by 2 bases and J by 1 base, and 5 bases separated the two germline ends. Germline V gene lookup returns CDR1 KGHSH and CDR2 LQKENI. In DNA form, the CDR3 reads TGTGCCAGCTCACCAGGACAGAACACTGAAGCTTTCTTT. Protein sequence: CASSPGQNTEAFF.

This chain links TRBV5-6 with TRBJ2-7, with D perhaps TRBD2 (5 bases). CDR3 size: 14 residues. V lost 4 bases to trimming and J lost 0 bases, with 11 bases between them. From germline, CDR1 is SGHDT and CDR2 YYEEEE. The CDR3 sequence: CASSLERNSYEQYF. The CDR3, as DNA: TGTGCCAGCAGCCTAGAGCGGAACTCCTACGAGCAGTACTTC.

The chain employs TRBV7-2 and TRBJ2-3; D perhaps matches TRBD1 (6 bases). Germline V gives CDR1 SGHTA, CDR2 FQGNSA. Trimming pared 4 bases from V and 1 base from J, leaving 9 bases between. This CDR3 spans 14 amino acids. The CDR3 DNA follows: TGTGCCAGCAGCTCAAGACAGGGCACAGATACGCAGTATTTT. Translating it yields CASSSRQGTDTQYF.

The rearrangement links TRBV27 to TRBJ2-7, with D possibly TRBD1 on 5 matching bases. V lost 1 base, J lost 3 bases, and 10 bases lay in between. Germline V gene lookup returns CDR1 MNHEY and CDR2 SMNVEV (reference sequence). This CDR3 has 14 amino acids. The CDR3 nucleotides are TGTGCCAGCAGTTTATGGGGCCCCGGCTACGAGCAGTACTTC. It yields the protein CASSLWGPGYEQYF.

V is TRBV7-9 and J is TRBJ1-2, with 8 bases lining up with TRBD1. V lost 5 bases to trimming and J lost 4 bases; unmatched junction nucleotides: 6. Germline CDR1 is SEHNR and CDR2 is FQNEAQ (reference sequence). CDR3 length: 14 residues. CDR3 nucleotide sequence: TGTGCCAGCAGCCGCGGACAGGGCAGCTATGGCTACACCTTC. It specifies CASSRGQGSYGYTF.

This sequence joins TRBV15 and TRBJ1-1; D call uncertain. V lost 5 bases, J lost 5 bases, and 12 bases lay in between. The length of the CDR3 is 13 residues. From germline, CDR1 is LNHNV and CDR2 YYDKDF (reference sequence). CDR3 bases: TGTGCCACCAGCTACGCGAGGAGGACTGAAGCTTTCTTT. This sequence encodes CATSYARRTEAFF.

CDR3 nucleotide sequence: TGTGCCTGGAGTGTAGGGGGCTTCGAGACCCAGTACTTC. Translating gives CAWSVGGFETQYF. The chain has TRBV30 and TRBJ2-5; 7 bases are a match to TRBD1. Germline loops: CDR1 GTSNPN, CDR2 SVGIG (reference sequence). V gave up 0 bases and J gave up 5 bases; unmatched junction bases: 3. The CDR3 extends over 13 amino acids.

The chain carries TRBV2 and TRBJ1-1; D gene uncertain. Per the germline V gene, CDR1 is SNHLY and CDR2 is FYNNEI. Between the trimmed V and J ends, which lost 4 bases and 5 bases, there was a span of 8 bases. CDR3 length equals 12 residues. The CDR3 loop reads CASSVEGTEAFF. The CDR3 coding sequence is TGTGCCAGCAGTGTAGAGGGAACTGAAGCTTTCTTT.

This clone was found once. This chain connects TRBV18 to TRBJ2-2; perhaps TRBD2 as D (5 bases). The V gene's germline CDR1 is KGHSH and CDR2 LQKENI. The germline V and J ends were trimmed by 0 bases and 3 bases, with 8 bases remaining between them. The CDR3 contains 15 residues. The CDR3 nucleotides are TGTGCCAGCTCACCACCGGCGGGTTACACCGGGGAGCTGTTTTTT. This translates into CASSPPAGYTGELFF.

The CDR3 sequence: CASSWGLGNEKLFF. CDR3 nucleotide sequence: TGTGCCAGCAGCTGGGGGCTGGGGAATGAAAAACTGTTTTTT. The V gene is TRBV5-6, the J gene TRBJ1-4, with D maybe TRBD1 (6 bases). The V end lost 3 bases, the J end lost 5 bases, and 11 bases lay between the germline ends. Germline assignment: CDR1 SGHDT and CDR2 YYEEEE. CDR3 length: 14 amino acids.